The subject of this entry is one TCR beta chain. The repertoire was sequenced with immunoSEQ multiplex PCR; TCRdb's copy has only in-frame clones and lacks some. The sample includes under 250,000 clones, 80% to 90% of them seen just once. The data derive from a study of blood T cell repertoires in COVID-19. Material for sequencing was PBMCs or T cells enriched from blood (not recorded which). The sequence came from a woman aged 18 to 35 in a cohort exposed to, infected with or recovered from COVID-19 (not recorded which).

In DNA form, the CDR3 reads TGTGCCAGCAAGGACAGGGTCTACAATGAGCAGTTCTTC. Amino acid sequence: CASKDRVYNEQFF. The genes are TRBV27 and TRBJ2-1, with 8 positions matching TRBD1. Germline values: CDR1 MNHEY, CDR2 SMNVEV (reference sequence). Germline trimming cut 7 bases from V and 3 bases from J; bases unmatched to any gene: 2. The CDR3 runs to 13 residues.